The T cell receptor beta chain described here comes from a study of identical twins. Whole-study results and caveats: Beta out-of-frame sequences showed weaker excess sharing between twins.

TCRdb analysed the 5' RACE reads with MiXCR anew, one entry per CDR3 protein. The data show some 500,000 distinct CDR3 sequences, just under 10% seen once. This clonotype was counted ten times or more. The antigen remains unidentified. The sample was also linked to a second study, of yellow fever vaccine responses in identical twins.

The origin of this receptor is a woman between 18 and 29 years old in good health. Sequencing was carried out using PBMCs.

DNA for the CDR3: TGTGCCAGCAGTTACAGGATTACAGGGCCCACTGAAGCTTTCTTT. It is translated as CASSYRITGPTEAFF. The chain recombines TRBV6-2 or TRBV6-3 with TRBJ1-1; D might be TRBD1 (6 bases). CDR1 and CDR2 (germline): MNHEY, SVGEGT. This CDR3 comprises 15 residues. Trimming took 2 bases from V and 4 from J, leaving 14 bases between them.